The 17 T cell receptor beta chains reported below all come from one sample, sequenced in a study of monozygotic twins with cystic fibrosis. The protocol was immunoSEQ multiplex PCR, while the TCRdb copy is restricted to in-frame clones and leaves out a portion. The sample carries under 20,000 clones, about 89% recorded once. The sample was blood. The receptors were sampled from a girl aged 2-10 years with cystic fibrosis.

The chain combines TRBV7-8 with TRBJ2-7; possible D gene TRBD1, 5 bases. CDR3 length: 13 amino acids. The germline V gene has CDR1 SGHVS and CDR2 FQNEAQ. V was clipped by 1 base and J by 4 bases, with 8 bases between them. The CDR3 coding sequence is TGTGCCAGCAGCTTAGGGGGCTTTTACGAGCAGTACTTC. Translation: CASSLGGFYEQYF.

The chain recombines TRBV4-1 with TRBJ2-2; 10 nucleotides align to TRBD2. Germline CDR1 and CDR2: MGHRA and YSYEKL. CDR3 length: 17 residues. After removal of 4 bases from V and 0 bases from J, the junction contained 5 bases not matched to a gene. In DNA form, the CDR3 reads TGCGCCAGCAGCCTAAGCGGGGGGGGCGCGAACACCGGGGAGCTGTTTTTT. Amino acid sequence: CASSLSGGGANTGELFF.

The chain carries TRBV5-1 and TRBJ1-1; D not certain. Germline lookup yields CDR1 SGHRS and CDR2 YFSETQ. Trimming removed 4 bases from V and 5 bases from J, with 27 bases in between. The CDR3 sequence is 18 residues long. The CDR3 sequence is CASSLRPSRADRRTEAFF. The CDR3 DNA is TGCGCCAGCAGCCTACGCCCCAGTCGAGCGGACCGGAGGACTGAAGCTTTCTTT. The whole variable domain, remainder taken from reference TRBV5-1 and TRBJ1-1, is KAGVTQTPRYLIKTRGQQVTLSCSPISGHRSVSWYQQTPGQGLQFLFEYFSETQRNKGNFPGRFSGRQFSNSRSEMNVSTLELGDSALYLCASSLRPSRADRRTEAFFGQGTRLTVV.

The chain recombines TRBV7-2 with TRBJ2-1; D is uncertain. From germline, CDR1 is SGHTA and CDR2 FQGNSA. The CDR3 totals 11 residues. V lost 8 bases and J 3 bases, leaving 5 bases between the germline ends. CDR3 sequence reads: CASQSYNEQFF. The CDR3 DNA reads TGTGCCAGCCAGAGCTACAATGAGCAGTTCTTC.

This clone was observed a single time. The genes are TRBV5-7 and TRBJ1-5, with D possibly matching TRBD1 (6 bases). TRBV5-7 is noted as an ORF with a role that remains uncertain. Trimming shortened V by 1 base and J by 0 bases, and 14 bases separated the two germline ends. This CDR3 contains 17 residues. The CDR3: CASSLKGVRDSNQPQHF. Written as DNA, the CDR3 is TGTGCCAGCAGCTTGAAGGGGGTCAGGGATAGCAATCAGCCCCAGCATTTT.

The rearrangement links TRBV21-1 to TRBJ2-1; TRBD2, the D gene given by the table, was not confirmed from the DNA. TRBV21-1 has pseudogene status. The CDR3 consists of 15 residues. As DNA, the CDR3 is TGTGCCAGCAGCACCAGAACTAGCGGGGGGGCCTGGCAGTTCTTC. This encodes CASSTRTSGGAWQFF.

The V call is TRBV11-2, the J call TRBJ1-5; no definite D call. The CDR3 totals 13 residues. CDR1 is SGHAT, CDR2 FQNNGV, per germline. Trimming cost V 3 bases and J 5 bases, with 8 bases left between them. In DNA, the CDR3 is TGTGCCAGCAGCTTTGGCGGGGATCAGCCCCAGCATTTT. Amino acid sequence: CASSFGGDQPQHF.

The rearrangement uses TRBV9 and TRBJ2-7; 10 bases agree with TRBD2. After removal of 0 bases from V and 4 bases from J, the junction contained 7 bases not matched to a gene. Germline V gene data show CDR1 as SGDLS and CDR2 as YYNGEE. There are 16 residues in the CDR3. CDR3 sequence (DNA): TGTGCCAGCAGCGTAGAGGCTAGCGGGAGATTTTACGAGCAGTACTTC. This translates into CASSVEASGRFYEQYF.

The rearrangement joins TRBV2 to TRBJ1-2; unclear D gene. With 5 bases removed from V and 4 bases from J, the gap between germline ends came to 17 bases. CDR1 SNHLY and CDR2 FYNNEI come from the germline V gene. The CDR3 spans 15 residues. The CDR3 DNA follows: TGTGCCAGCAGTTACCGCTGGAGGGTGAGCTATGGCTACACCTTC. It is translated as CASSYRWRVSYGYTF.

This clone was seen only once. The chain links TRBV6-5 to TRBJ1-6, with no clear D. The V and J ends lost 7 bases and 5 bases respectively, with 15 bases between them. This CDR3 comprises 15 residues. Germline V gene data show CDR1 as MNHEY and CDR2 as SVGAGI. CDR3 nucleotides: TGTGCCAGCACCCCCGTTGGCCCTAATAATTCACCCCTCCACTTT. This translates into CASTPVGPNNSPLHF.

The V call is TRBV6-1, the J call TRBJ2-7; 9 bases align to TRBD2. The germline CDR1 and CDR2 sequences are MNHNS and SASEGT. CDR3 length: 19 residues. J was trimmed by 2 bases and V by 2 bases; bases with no gene match: 16. This chain's CDR3 is CASSESGGVAGARAYEQYF. The CDR3 nucleotides read TGTGCCAGCAGTGAAAGCGGCGGGGTAGCGGGGGCTAGAGCCTACGAGCAGTACTTC.

This chain links TRBV5-6 with TRBJ2-4; D possibly uses TRBD1 or TRBD2 (5 bases each). The germline V and J ends were trimmed by 5 bases and 10 bases, with 22 bases remaining between them. Germline CDR1 and CDR2: SGHDT and YYEEEE. The CDR3 covers 15 residues. The CDR3 DNA follows: TGTGCCAGCAGTTCGAGCCGGGACCCCCTGTGGATTCAGTACTTC. Residues: CASSSSRDPLWIQYF.

The V and J genes are TRBV7-9 and TRBJ2-3, with 8 bases that match TRBD2. In germline, CDR1 is SEHNR, CDR2 FQNEAQ (reference sequence). The CDR3 is 16 amino acids. The V segment lost 0 bases and the J segment 2 bases; nucleotides outside the gene matches: 4. CDR3 region: CASSLAGAGVTDTQYF. The CDR3 DNA sequence: TGTGCCAGCAGCTTAGCTGGAGCGGGAGTCACAGATACGCAGTATTTT.

The chain recombines TRBV9 with TRBJ2-2; D may be TRBD2 (5 bases). The length of the CDR3 is 14 residues. Trimming took off 0 bases at V and 7 bases at J, with 10 bases between the two ends. Germline V gene data show CDR1 as SGDLS and CDR2 as YYNGEE. In DNA, the CDR3 is TGTGCCAGCAGCGTAGGGCGGGCCGGCGGGGAGCTGTTTTTT. Translation: CASSVGRAGGELFF.

The V gene is TRBV5-8, the J gene TRBJ1-2; D is perhaps TRBD1 (5 bases). Trimming shortened V by 2 bases and J by 3 bases, and 11 bases separated the two germline ends. Germline V gene data show CDR1 as SGHTS and CDR2 as YDEGEE. This CDR3 is 14 amino acids long. DNA of the CDR3: TGTGCCAGCAGCTTAGGAGGGGTCTACTATGGCTACACCTTC. This encodes CASSLGGVYYGYTF. The whole variable domain, filled in from reference TRBV5-8 and TRBJ1-2, reads EAGVTQSPTHLIKTRGQQATLRCSPISGHTSVYWYQQALGLGLQFLLWYDEGEERNRGNFPPRFSGRQFPNYSSELNVNALELEDSALYLCASSLGGVYYGYTFGSGTRLTVV.

This chain links TRBV25-1 with TRBJ2-5; 10 bases map to TRBD1. With V trimmed by 3 bases and J by 4 bases, 11 bases remained unmatched. CDR1 is MGHDK and CDR2 is SYGVNS in the germline V gene. The CDR3 runs to 17 residues. The CDR3 sequence is CASSEVKGGQGRETQYF. CDR3 coding DNA: TGTGCCAGCAGTGAGGTTAAGGGGGGACAGGGGCGAGAGACCCAGTACTTC.

The chain uses TRBV2 and TRBJ1-1; D perhaps matches TRBD1 (6 bases). The CDR3 sequence is 14 residues long. V was pared by 2 bases and J by 1 base, with 8 bases between. CDR1 SNHLY and CDR2 FYNNEI come from the germline V gene. The CDR3 sequence is CASSERGTNTEAFF. In nucleotides, the CDR3 is TGTGCCAGCAGTGAAAGGGGGACGAACACTGAAGCTTTCTTT.